Here is one TCR beta chain with its context. The antigen remains undetermined. The sample originates from a study of cytomegalovirus exposure and HLA in healthy donors. The CDR3 totals 14 residues. Germline-derived CDR1 and CDR2 are MGHRA and YSYEKL. Germline trimming cut 4 bases from V and 5 bases from J; bases unmatched to any gene: 7. Primers included in the PCR were 60 Vbeta and 13 Jbeta primers. TCRdb keeps only in-frame clones here, not all; method: immunoSEQ multiplex PCR. The sample has 97,000 or so clones, around 80% seen once. Donors counted as nominally healthy when sampled, yet unrecorded immune exposures were likely. The study, taken as a whole, reports: According to a later analysis, donors in an Asian-associated ancestry cluster reportedly had fewer N-insertions than the roughly 670-donor mean. Most sequenced TCRs were rare (though some public TCRs occurred in many donors).

Source material: PBMCs. The genes are TRBV4-1 and TRBJ1-2; TRBD1 matches 7 bases. The TCR sequence derives from a man between 35 and 55 years old in good health and CMV-seronegative. CDR3 region: CASSPSGTAYGYTF. In DNA, the CDR3 is TGCGCCAGCAGCCCCTCCGGGACAGCTTATGGCTACACCTTC.